This T cell receptor beta chain stems from a study of memory CD4+ T cells and cytomegalovirus serostatus. The sort gate was single viable CD3+CD4+CD8-CD45RO+ cells for memory CD4+ T cells. Serum IgG to CMV pp150, pp28, p38 and p52 defined serostatus. Positive selection with CD4 microbeads enriched total CD4+ T cells. In regard to this clone: Antigen: not known.

Study-wide results and limits: About 40% of the roughly 160 known CMV-associated TCRbeta sequences appeared in CD4+ memory.

CDR3 length: 15 amino acids. Germline values: CDR1 MNHEY, CDR2 SVGAGI. V shed 5 bases and J 3 bases; nucleotides not matched to a gene: 9. TCRdb keeps only in-frame clones here, not all; method: immunoSEQ multiplex PCR. The data hold some 39,000 clones, with roughly 83% observed a single time. Sequenced sample: memory CD4+ T cells from blood. This TCR was recovered from an adult in good health and CMV-seronegative. This chain connects TRBV6-5 to TRBJ2-7; 8 bases are shared with TRBD1. This chain's CDR3 is CASSPRQGAFYEQYF. The CDR3 nucleotides read TGTGCCAGCAGTCCACGCCAGGGGGCTTTCTACGAGCAGTACTTC.